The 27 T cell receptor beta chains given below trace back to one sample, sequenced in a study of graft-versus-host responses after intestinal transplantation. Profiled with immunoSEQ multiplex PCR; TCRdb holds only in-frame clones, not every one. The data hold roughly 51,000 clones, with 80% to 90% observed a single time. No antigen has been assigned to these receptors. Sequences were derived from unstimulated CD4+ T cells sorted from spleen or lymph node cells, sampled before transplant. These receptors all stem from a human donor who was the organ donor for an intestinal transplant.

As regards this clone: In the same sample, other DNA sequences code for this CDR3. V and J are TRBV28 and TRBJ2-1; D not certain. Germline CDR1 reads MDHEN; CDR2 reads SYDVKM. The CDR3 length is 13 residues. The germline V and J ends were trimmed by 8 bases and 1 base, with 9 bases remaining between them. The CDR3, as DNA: TGTGCCAGCCGTCCTTCTTCCTACAATGAGCAGTTCTTC. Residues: CASRPSSYNEQFF.

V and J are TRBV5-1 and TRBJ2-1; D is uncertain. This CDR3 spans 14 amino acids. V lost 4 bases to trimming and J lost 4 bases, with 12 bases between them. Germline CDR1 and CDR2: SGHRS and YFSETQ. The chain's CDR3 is CASSSTARYNEQFF. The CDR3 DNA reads TGCGCCAGCAGCAGTACCGCCAGATACAATGAGCAGTTCTTC.

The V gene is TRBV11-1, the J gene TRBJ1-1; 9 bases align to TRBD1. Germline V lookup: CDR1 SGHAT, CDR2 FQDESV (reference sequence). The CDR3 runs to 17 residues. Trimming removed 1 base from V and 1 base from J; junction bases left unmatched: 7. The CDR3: CASSLVGRTGANTEAFF. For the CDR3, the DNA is TGTGCCAGCAGCTTAGTTGGGAGGACAGGGGCGAACACTGAAGCTTTCTTT.

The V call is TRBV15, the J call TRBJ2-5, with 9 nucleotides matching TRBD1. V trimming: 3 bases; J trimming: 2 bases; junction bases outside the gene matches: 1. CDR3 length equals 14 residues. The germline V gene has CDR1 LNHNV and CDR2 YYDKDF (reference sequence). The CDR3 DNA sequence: TGTGCCACCAGCAGCGGACAGGGGCAAGAGACCCAGTACTTC. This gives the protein CATSSGQGQETQYF.

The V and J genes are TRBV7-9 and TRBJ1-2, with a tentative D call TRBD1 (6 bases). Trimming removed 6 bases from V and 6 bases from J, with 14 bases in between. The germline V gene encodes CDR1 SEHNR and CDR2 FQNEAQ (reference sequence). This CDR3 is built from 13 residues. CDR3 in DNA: TGTGCCAGCAGAATCTCGACAGGAGATGGCTACACCTTC. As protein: CASRISTGDGYTF.

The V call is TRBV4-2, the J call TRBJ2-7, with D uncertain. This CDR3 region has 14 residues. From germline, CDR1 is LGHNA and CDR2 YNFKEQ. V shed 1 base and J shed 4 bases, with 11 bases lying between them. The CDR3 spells CASSQGPSEYEQYF. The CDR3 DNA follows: TGTGCCAGCAGCCAAGGTCCCAGCGAGTACGAGCAGTACTTC.

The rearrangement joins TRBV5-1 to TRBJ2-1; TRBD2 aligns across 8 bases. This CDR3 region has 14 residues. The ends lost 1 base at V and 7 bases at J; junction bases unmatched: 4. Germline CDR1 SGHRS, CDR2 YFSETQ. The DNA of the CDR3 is TGCGCCAGCAGCTTGCGGGAGGGCCATAATGAGCAGTTCTTC. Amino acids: CASSLREGHNEQFF.

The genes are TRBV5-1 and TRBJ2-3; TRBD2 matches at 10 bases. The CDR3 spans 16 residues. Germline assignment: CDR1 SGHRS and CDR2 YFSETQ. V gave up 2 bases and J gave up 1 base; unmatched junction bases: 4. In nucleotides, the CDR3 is TGCGCCAGCAGCTTTACCGGGACTAGCGGCACAGATACGCAGTATTTT. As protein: CASSFTGTSGTDTQYF.

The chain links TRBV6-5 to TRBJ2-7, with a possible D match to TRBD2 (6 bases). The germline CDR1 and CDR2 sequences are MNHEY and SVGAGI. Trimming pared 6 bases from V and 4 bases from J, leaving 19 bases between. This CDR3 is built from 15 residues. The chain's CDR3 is CASREGPPGTYEQYF. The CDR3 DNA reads TGTGCCAGCAGGGAGGGGCCCCCTGGGACTTACGAGCAGTACTTC.

For the CDR3, the DNA is TGTGCCAGCAGTGTTGAGACAGTCAATCAGCCCCAGCATTTT. Amino acid sequence: CASSVETVNQPQHF. The chain recombines TRBV7-2 with TRBJ1-5, with TRBD1 as a possible D gene (5 bases). The ends were cut back, 6 bases at V and 3 bases at J, with 12 bases in the middle. CDR1 and CDR2 (germline): SGHTA, FQGNSA. This CDR3 region has 14 residues.

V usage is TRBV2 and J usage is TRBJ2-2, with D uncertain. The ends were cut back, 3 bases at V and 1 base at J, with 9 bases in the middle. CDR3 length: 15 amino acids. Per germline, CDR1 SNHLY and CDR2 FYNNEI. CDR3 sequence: CASSEEQKNTGELFF. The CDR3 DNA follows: TGTGCCAGCAGTGAGGAGCAGAAGAACACCGGGGAGCTGTTTTTT.

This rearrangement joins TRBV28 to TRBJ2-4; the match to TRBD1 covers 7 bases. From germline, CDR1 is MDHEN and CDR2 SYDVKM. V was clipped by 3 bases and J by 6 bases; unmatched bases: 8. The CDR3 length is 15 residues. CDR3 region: CASSLGGPGGNIQYF. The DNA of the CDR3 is TGTGCCAGCAGTTTGGGCGGGCCAGGGGGAAACATTCAGTACTTC.

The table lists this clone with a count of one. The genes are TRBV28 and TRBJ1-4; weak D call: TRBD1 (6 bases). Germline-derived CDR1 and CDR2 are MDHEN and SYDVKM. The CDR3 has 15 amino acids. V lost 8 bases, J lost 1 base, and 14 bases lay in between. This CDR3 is CASGGRSRTNEKLFF. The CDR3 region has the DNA TGTGCCAGCGGGGGCAGATCCCGAACTAATGAAAAACTGTTTTTT.

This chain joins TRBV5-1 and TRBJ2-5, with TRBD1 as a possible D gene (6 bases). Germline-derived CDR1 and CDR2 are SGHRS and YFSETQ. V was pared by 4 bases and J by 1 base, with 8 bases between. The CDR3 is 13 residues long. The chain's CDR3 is CASSGQTQETQYF. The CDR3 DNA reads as TGCGCCAGCAGCGGACAGACCCAAGAGACCCAGTACTTC. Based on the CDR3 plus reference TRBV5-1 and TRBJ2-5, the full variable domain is KAGVTQTPRYLIKTRGQQVTLSCSPISGHRSVSWYQQTPGQGLQFLFEYFSETQRNKGNFPGRFSGRQFSNSRSEMNVSTLELGDSALYLCASSGQTQETQYFGPGTRLLVL.

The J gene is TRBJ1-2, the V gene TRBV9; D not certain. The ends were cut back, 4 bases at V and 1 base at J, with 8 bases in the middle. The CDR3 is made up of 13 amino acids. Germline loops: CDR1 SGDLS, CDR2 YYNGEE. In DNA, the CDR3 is TGTGCCAGCAGCCAAACAGTTAACTATGGCTACACCTTC. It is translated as CASSQTVNYGYTF.

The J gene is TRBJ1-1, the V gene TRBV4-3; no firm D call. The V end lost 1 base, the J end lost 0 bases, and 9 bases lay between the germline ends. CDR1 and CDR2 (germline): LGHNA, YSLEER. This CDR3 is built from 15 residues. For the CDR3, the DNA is TGCGCCAGCAGCCAAGTTCAGAAAATGAACACTGAAGCTTTCTTT. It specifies CASSQVQKMNTEAFF.

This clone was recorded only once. CDR3 DNA sequence: TGTGCCAGCAGTACTAGCGGGAGGGTTAACTACGAGCAGTACTTC. It is translated as CASSTSGRVNYEQYF. The chain uses TRBV28 and TRBJ2-7, with TRBD2 identical over 13 bases. The CDR3 has 15 amino acids. The V gene end was trimmed by 5 bases and the J gene end by 3 bases; junction bases not matched to a gene: 4. Germline V gene sequence: CDR1 MDHEN, CDR2 SYDVKM.

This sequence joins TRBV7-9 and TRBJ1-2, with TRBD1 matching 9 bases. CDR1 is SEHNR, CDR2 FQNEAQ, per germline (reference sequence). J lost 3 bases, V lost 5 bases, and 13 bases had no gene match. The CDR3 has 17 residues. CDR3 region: CASSIIGAQGADYGYTF. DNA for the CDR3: TGTGCCAGCAGCATAATAGGGGCACAGGGGGCTGACTATGGCTACACCTTC.

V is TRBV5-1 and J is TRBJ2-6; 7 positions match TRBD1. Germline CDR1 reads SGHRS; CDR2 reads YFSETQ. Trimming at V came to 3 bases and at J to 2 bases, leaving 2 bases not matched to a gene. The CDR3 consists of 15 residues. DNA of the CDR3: TGCGCCAGCAGCTACAGGGGTACTGGGGCCAACGTCCTGACTTTC. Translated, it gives CASSYRGTGANVLTF.

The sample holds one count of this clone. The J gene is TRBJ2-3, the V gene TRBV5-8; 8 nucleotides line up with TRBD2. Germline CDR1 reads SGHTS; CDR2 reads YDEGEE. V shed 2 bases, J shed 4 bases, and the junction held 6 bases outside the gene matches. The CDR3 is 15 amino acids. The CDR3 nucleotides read TGTGCCAGCAGCTTAAGCGGGAGTGGAGCAGATACGCAGTATTTT. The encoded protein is CASSLSGSGADTQYF. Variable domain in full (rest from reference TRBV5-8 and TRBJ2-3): EAGVTQSPTHLIKTRGQQATLRCSPISGHTSVYWYQQALGLGLQFLLWYDEGEERNRGNFPPRFSGRQFPNYSSELNVNALELEDSALYLCASSLSGSGADTQYFGPGTRLTVL.

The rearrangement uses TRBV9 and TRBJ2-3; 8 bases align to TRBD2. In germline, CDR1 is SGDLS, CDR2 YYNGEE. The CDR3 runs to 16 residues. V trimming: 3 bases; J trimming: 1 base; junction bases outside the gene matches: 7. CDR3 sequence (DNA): TGTGCCAGCAGCGAGGGACTAGTCGGGGGCACAGATACGCAGTATTTT. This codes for CASSEGLVGGTDTQYF.

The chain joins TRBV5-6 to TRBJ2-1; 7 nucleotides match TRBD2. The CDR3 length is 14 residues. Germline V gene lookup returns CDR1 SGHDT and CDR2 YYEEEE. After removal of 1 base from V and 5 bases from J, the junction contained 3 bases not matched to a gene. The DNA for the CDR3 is TGTGCCAGCAGCTTGCTAGCGGTAGACAATGAGCAGTTCTTC. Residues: CASSLLAVDNEQFF.

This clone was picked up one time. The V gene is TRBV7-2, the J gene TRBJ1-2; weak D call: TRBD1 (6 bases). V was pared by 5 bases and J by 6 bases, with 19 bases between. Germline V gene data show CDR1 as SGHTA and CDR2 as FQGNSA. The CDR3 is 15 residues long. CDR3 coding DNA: TGTGCCAGCAGCCCGAGAGGGGGGGTCGCTAATGGCTACACCTTC. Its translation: CASSPRGGVANGYTF.

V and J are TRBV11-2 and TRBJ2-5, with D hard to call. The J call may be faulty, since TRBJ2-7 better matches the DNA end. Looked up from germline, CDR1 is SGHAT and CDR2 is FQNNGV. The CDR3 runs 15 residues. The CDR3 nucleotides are TGTGCCAGCAGCCCCTTTGTTTCTAGCTCCTACGAGCAGTACTTC. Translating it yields CASSPFVSSSYEQYF.

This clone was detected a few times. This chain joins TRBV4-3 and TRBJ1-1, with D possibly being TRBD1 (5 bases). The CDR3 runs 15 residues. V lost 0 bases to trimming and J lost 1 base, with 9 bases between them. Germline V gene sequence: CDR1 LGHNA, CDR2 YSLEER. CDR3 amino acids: CASSQDVQGNTEAFF. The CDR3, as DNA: TGCGCCAGCAGCCAAGACGTCCAGGGGAACACTGAAGCTTTCTTT.

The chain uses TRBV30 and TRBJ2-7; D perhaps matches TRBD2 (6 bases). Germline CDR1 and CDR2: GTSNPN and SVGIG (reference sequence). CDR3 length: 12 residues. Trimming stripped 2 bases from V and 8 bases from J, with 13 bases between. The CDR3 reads CAWSLRDSQQYF. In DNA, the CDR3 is TGTGCCTGGAGTTTACGGGACTCTCAGCAGTACTTC.

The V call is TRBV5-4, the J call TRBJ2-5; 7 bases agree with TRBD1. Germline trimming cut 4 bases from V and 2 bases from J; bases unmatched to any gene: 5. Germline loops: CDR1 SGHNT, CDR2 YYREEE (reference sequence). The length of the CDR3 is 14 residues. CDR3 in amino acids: CASSPGQTQETQYF. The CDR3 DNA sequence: TGTGCCAGCAGCCCGGGACAGACACAAGAGACCCAGTACTTC. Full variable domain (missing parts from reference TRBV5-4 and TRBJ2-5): ETGVTQSPTHLIKTRGQQVTLRCSSQSGHNTVSWYQQALGQGPQFIFQYYREEENGRGNFPPRFSGLQFPNYSSELNVNALELDDSALYLCASSPGQTQETQYFGPGTRLLVL.